This entry describes one T cell receptor (beta chain). Germline CDR1 and CDR2: MNHEY and SVGEGT. The CDR3 runs to 16 residues. The trim removed 6 bases at V and 3 bases at J, leaving 14 bases unmatched. This entry belongs to a study of blood T cell repertoires in COVID-19. Original processing methods: Nucleated cell number was recorded as an estimate derived from reference gene primer amplification. Data came from immunoSEQ multiplex PCR; TCRdb stores just in-frame clones and leaves some out. The DNA was the basis for D and trimming; V, J and clone size are from that table. The top ten clones hold roughly 1.4% of a sample with some 240,000 clones, roughly 84% of them seen once.

The TCR comes from a woman in her 40s who had recovered from COVID-19. The chain has TRBV6-2 or TRBV6-3 and TRBJ2-7, with 7 bases fitting TRBD1. Sequences were obtained from peripheral blood. The CDR3 coding sequence is TGTGCCAGCAGCAAACTCACACAGGGGCATAACTACGAGCAGTACTTC. It yields the protein CASSKLTQGHNYEQYF.